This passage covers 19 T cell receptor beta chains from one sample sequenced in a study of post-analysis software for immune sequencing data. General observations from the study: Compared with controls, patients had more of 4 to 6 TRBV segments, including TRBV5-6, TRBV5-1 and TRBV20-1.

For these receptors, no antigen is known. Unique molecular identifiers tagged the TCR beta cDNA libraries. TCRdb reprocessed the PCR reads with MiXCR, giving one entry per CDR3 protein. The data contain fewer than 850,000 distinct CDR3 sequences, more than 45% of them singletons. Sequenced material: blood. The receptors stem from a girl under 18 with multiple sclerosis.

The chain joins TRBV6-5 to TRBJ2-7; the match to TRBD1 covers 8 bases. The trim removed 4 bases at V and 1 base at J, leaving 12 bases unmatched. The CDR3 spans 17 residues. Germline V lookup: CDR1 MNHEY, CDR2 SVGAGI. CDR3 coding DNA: TGTGCCAGCAGTTTGGGACCCGCTGGACAGGGTTCCTACGAGCAGTACTTC. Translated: CASSLGPAGQGSYEQYF.

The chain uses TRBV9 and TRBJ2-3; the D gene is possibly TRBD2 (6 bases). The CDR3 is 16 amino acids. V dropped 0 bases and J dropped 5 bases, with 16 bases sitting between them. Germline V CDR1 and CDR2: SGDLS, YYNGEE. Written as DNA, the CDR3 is TGTGCCAGCAGCGTAGTAGCGACGGGAGATGTAGATACGCAGTATTTT. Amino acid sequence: CASSVVATGDVDTQYF. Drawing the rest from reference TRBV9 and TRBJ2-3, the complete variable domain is DSGVTQTPKHLITATGQRVTLRCSPRSGDLSVYWYQQSLDQGLQFLIQYYNGEERAKGNILERFSAQQFPDLHSELNLSSLELGDSALYFCASSVVATGDVDTQYFGPGTRLTVL.

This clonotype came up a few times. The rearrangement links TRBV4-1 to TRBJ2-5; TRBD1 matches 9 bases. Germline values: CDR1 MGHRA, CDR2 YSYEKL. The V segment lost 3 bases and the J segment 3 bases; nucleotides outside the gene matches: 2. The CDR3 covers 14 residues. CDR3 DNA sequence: TGCGCCAGCAGCCACCGGGACAGGGAAGAGACCCAGTACTTC. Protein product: CASSHRDREETQYF.

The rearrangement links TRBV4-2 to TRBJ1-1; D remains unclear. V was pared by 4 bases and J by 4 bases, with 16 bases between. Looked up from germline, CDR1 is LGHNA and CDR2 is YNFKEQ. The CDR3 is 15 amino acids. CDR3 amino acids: CASSPPGWEGTEAFF. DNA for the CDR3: TGTGCCAGCAGCCCCCCCGGCTGGGAGGGCACTGAAGCTTTCTTT.

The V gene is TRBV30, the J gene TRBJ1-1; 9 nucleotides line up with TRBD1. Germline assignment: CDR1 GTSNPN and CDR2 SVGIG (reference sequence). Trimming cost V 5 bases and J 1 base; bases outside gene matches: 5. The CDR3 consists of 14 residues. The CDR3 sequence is CAWHTGGWNTEAFF. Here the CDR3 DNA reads TGTGCCTGGCACACAGGGGGCTGGAACACTGAAGCTTTCTTT.

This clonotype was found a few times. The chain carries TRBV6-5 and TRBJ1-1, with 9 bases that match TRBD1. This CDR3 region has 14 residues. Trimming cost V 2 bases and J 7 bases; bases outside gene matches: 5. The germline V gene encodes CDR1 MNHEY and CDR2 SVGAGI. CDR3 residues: CASSYRTGAGEAFF. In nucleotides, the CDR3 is TGTGCCAGCAGTTACCGGACAGGGGCGGGTGAAGCTTTCTTT.

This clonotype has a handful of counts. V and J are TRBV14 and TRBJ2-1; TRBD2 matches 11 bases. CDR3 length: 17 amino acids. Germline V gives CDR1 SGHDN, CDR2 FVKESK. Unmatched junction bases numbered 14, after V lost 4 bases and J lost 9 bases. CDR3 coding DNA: TGTGCCAGCAGCCCACAACTAGCGGGAGTTTCCATCGGTGAGCAGTTCTTC. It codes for CASSPQLAGVSIGEQFF.

The CDR3 DNA sequence: TGTGCCAGCAGTGATACTAGCGGGAGGGCCAGGAATGAGCAGTTCTTC. It specifies CASSDTSGRARNEQFF. The V gene is TRBV12-3 or TRBV12-4, the J gene TRBJ2-1; 13 nucleotides match TRBD2. V was clipped by 5 bases and J by 7 bases; unmatched bases: 8. CDR3 length equals 16 residues.

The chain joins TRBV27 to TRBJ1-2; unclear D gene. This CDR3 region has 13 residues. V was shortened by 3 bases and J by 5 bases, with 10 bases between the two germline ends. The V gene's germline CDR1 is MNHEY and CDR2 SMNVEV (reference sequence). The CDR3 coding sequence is TGTGCCAGCAGTTTCAAAAGGGCTTATGGCTACACCTTC. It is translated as CASSFKRAYGYTF.

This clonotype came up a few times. CDR3 amino acids: CSAKNTEAFF. CDR3 nucleotides: TGCAGCGCAAAGAACACTGAAGCTTTCTTT. The chain employs TRBV29-1 and TRBJ1-1, with unresolved D. Germline V lookup: CDR1 SQVTM, CDR2 ANQGSEA. The CDR3 loop spans 10 amino acids. V lost 7 bases and J 1 base, leaving 4 bases between the germline ends.

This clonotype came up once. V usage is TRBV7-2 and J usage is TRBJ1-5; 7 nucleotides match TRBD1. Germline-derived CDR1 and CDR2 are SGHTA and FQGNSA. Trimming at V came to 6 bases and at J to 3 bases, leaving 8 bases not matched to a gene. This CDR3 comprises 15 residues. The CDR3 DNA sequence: TGTGCCAGCAGACTCGATACAGGGGTCAATCAGCCCCAGCATTTT. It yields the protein CASRLDTGVNQPQHF.

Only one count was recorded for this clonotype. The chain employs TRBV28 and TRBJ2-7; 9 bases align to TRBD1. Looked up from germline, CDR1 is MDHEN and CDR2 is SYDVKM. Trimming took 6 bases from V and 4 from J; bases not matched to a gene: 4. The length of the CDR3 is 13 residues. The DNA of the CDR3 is TGTGCCAGCAGGATACAGGGGGCGTACGAGCAGTACTTC. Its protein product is CASRIQGAYEQYF.

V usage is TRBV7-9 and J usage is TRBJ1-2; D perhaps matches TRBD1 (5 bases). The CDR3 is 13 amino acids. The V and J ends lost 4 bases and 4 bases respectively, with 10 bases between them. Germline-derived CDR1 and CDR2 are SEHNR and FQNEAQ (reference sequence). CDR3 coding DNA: TGTGCCAGCAGCTGGGGCGAGGGCTATGGCTACACCTTC. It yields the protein CASSWGEGYGYTF.

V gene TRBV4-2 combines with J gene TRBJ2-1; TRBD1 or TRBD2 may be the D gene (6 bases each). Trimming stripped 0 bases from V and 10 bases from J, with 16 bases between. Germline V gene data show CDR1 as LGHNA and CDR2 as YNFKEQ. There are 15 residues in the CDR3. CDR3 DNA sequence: TGTGCCAGCAGCCAAGAACACACGGGGGCTCGGGAGCAGTTCTTC. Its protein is CASSQEHTGAREQFF.

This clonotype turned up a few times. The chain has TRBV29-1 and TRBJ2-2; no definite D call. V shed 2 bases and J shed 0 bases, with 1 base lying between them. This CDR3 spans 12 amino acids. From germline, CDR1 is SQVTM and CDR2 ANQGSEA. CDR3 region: CSVEPNTGELFF. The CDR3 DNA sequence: TGCAGCGTTGAACCGAACACCGGGGAGCTGTTTTTT.

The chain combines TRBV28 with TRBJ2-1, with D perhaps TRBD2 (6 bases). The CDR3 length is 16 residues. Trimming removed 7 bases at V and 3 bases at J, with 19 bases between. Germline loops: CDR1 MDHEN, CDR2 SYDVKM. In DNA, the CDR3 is TGTGCCAGCATCCCCACCGGGACTTATCTCTACAATGAGCAGTTCTTC. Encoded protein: CASIPTGTYLYNEQFF.

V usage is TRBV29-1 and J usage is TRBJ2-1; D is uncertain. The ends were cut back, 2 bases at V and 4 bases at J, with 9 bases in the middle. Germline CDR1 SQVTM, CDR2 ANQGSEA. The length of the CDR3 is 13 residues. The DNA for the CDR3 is TGCAGCGTTGAACTAAGTGAGTACAATGAGCAGTTCTTC. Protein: CSVELSEYNEQFF.

The CDR3 loop reads CASSSGLSGLQETQYF. In DNA form, the CDR3 reads TGTGCCAGCAGCTCCGGACTTAGCGGGCTTCAAGAGACCCAGTACTTC. The V gene is TRBV11-2, the J gene TRBJ2-5; TRBD2 matches at 7 bases. There are 16 residues in the CDR3. J gave up 2 bases and V 4 bases, and 10 bases lay outside the gene matches. Looked up from germline, CDR1 is SGHAT and CDR2 is FQNNGV.

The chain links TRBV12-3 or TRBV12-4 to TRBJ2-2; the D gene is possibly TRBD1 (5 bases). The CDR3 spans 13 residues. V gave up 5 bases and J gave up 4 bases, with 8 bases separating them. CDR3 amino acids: CASSPRGTGELFF. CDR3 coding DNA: TGTGCCAGCAGTCCTAGGGGCACCGGGGAGCTGTTTTTT.